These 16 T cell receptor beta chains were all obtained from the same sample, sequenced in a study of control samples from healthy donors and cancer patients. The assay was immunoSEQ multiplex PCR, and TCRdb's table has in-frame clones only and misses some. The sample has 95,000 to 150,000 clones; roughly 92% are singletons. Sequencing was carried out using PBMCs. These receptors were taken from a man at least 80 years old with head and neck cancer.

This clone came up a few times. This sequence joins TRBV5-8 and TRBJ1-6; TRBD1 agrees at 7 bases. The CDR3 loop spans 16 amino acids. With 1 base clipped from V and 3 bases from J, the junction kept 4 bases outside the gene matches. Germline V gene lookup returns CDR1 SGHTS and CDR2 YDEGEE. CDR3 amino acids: CASSLIAGGYNSPLHF. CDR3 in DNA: TGTGCCAGCAGCTTGATCGCAGGGGGCTATAATTCACCCCTCCACTTT.

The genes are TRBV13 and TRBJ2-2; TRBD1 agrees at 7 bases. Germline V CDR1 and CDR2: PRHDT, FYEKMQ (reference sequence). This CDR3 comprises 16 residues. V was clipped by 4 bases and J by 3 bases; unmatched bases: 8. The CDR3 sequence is CASSYRQGRDTGELFF. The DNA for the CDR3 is TGTGCCAGCAGCTACCGACAGGGTAGAGACACCGGGGAGCTGTTTTTT.

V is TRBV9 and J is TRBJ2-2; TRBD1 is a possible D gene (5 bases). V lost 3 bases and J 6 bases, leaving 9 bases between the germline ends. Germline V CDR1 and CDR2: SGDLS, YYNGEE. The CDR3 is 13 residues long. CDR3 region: CASSDWGAGELFF. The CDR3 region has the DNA TGTGCCAGCAGCGATTGGGGCGCCGGGGAGCTGTTTTTT.

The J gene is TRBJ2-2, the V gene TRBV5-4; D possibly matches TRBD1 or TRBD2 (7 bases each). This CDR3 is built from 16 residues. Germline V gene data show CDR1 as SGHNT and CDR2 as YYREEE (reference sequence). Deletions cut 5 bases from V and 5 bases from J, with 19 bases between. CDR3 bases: TGTGCCAGCAGTCGCCAGGGGGGGTCGGGGACCGGGGAGCTGTTTTTT. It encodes CASSRQGGSGTGELFF.

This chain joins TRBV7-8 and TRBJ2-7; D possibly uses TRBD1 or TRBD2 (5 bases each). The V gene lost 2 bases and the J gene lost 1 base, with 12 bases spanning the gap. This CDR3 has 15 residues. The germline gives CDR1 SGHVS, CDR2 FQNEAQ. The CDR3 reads CASSLIGTKSYEQYF. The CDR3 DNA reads TGTGCCAGCAGCTTAATAGGGACCAAGTCCTACGAGCAGTACTTC.

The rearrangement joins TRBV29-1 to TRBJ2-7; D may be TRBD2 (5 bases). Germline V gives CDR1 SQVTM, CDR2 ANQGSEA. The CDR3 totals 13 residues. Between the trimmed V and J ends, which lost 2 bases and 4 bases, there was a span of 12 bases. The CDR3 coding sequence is TGCAGCGTTGAAAGCGGAGAACTTTACGAGCAGTACTTC. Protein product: CSVESGELYEQYF.

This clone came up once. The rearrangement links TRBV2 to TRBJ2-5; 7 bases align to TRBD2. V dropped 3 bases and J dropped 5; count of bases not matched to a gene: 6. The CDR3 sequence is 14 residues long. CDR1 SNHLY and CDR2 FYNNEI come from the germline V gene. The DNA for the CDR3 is TGTGCCAGCAGTGAGGCAGCGGGGCGGGAGACCCAGTACTTC. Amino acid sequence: CASSEAAGRETQYF.

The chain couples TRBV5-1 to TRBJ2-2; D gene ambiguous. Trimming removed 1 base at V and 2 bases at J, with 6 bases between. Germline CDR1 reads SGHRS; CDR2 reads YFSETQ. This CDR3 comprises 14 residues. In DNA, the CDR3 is TGCGCCAGCAGCTTGATTCTTAACACCGGGGAGCTGTTTTTT. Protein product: CASSLILNTGELFF.

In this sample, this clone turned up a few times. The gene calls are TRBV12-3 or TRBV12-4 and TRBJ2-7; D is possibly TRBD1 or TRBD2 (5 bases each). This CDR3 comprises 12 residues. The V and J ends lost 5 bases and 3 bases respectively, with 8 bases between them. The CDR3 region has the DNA TGTGCCAGCAGTGGGACGGTCTACGAGCAGTACTTC. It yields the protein CASSGTVYEQYF.

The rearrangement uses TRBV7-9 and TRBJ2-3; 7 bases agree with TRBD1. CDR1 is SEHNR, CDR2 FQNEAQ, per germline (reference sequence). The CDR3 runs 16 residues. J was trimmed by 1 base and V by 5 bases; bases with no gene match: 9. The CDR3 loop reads CASSTPGQDRTDTQYF. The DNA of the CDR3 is TGTGCCAGCAGCACCCCTGGACAGGACCGCACAGATACGCAGTATTTT.

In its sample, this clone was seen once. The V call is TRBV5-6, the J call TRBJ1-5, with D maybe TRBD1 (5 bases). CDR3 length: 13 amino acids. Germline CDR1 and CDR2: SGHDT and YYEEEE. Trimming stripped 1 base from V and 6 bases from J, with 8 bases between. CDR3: CASSLSGGQPQHF. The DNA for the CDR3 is TGTGCCAGCAGCTTGTCTGGGGGTCAGCCCCAGCATTTT.

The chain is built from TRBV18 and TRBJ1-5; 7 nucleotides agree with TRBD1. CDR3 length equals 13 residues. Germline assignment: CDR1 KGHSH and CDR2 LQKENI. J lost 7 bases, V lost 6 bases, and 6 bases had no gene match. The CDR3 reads CASSPGQLQPQHF. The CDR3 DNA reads TGTGCCAGCTCCCCGGGACAGCTCCAGCCCCAGCATTTT.

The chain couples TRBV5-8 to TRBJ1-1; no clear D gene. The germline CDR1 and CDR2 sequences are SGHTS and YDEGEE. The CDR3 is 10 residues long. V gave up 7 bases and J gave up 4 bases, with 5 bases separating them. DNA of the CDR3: TGTGCCAGCCGGGGCACTGAAGCTTTCTTT. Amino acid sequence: CASRGTEAFF. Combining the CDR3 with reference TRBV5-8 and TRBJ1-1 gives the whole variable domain EAGVTQSPTHLIKTRGQQATLRCSPISGHTSVYWYQQALGLGLQFLLWYDEGEERNRGNFPPRFSGRQFPNYSSELNVNALELEDSALYLCASRGTEAFFGQGTRLTVV.

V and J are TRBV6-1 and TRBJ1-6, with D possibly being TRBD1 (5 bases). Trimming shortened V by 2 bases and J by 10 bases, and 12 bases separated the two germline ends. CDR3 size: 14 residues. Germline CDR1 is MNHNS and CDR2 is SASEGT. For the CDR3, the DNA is TGTGCCAGCAGTGAAAGTGGGGCGAAATCACCCCTCCACTTT. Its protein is CASSESGAKSPLHF.

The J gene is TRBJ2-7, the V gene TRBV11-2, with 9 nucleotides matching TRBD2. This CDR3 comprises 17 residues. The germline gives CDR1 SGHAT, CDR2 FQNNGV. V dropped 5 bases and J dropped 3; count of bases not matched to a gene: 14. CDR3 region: CASSPIRSGGRVYEQYF. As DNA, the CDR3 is TGTGCCAGCAGCCCCATTCGCTCTGGCGGGAGGGTCTACGAGCAGTACTTC.

CDR3 in DNA: TGTGCCAGCAGCCAACACCGGTTAGCGGGGGGACCGGTGGGGACAGATACGCAGTATTTT. This gives the protein CASSQHRLAGGPVGTDTQYF. The genes are TRBV6-6 and TRBJ2-3; 10 bases agree with TRBD2. Per germline, CDR1 MNHNY and CDR2 SVGAGI (reference sequence). Trimming took 6 bases from V and 3 from J; bases not matched to a gene: 21. This CDR3 contains 20 residues.